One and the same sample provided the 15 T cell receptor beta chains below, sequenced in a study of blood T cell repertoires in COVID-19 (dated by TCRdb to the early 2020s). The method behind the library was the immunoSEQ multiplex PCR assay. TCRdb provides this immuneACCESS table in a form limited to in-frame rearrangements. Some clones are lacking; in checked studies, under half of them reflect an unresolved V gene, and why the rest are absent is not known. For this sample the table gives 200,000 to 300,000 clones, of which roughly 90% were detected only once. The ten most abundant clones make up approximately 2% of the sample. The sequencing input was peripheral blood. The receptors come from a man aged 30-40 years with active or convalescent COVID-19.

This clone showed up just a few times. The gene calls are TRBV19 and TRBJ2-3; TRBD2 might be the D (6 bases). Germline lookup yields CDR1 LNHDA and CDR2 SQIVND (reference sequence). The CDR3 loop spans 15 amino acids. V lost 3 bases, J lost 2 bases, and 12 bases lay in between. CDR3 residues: CASSIAGLPTDTQYF. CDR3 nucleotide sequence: TGTGCCAGTAGTATCGCTGGACTACCCACAGATACGCAGTATTTT.

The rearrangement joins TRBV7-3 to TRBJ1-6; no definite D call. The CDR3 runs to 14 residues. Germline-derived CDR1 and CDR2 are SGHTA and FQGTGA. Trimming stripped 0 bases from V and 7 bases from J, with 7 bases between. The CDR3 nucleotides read TGTGCCAGCAGCTTAACTGGGGAGAATTCACCCCTCCACTTT. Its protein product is CASSLTGENSPLHF.

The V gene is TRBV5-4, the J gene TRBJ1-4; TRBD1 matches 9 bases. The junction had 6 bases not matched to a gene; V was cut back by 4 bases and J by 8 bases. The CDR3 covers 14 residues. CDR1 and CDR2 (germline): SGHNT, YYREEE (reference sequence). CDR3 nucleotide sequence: TGTGCCAGCAGCAACAGGGGGCGAGGGGAAAAACTGTTTTTT. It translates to CASSNRGRGEKLFF.

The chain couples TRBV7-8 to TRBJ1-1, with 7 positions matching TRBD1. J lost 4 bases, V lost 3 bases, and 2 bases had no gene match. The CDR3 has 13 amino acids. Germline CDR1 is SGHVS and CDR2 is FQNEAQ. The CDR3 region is CASSFGTVTEAFF. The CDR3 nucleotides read TGTGCCAGCAGCTTTGGGACAGTCACTGAAGCTTTCTTT.

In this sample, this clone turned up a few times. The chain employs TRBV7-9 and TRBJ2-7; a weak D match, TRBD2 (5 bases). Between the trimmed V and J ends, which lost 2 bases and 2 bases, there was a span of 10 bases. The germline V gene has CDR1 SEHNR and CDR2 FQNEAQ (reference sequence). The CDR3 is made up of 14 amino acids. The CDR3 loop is CASSLSGETYEQYF. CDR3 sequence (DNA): TGTGCCAGCAGCTTATCCGGGGAGACCTACGAGCAGTACTTC.

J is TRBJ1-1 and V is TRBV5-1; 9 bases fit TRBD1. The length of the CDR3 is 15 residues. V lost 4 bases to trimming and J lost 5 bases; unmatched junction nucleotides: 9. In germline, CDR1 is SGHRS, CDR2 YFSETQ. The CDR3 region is CASSNKQGAGTEAFF. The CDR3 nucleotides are TGCGCCAGCAGCAACAAACAGGGGGCAGGGACTGAAGCTTTCTTT. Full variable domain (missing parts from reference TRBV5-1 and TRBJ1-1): KAGVTQTPRYLIKTRGQQVTLSCSPISGHRSVSWYQQTPGQGLQFLFEYFSETQRNKGNFPGRFSGRQFSNSRSEMNVSTLELGDSALYLCASSNKQGAGTEAFFGQGTRLTVV.

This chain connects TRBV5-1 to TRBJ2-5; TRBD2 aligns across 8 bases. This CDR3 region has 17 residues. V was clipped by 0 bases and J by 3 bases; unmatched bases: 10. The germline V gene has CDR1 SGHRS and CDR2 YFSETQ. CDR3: CASSLAGTSGPKETQYF. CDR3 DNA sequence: TGCGCCAGCAGCTTGGCCGGTACTAGCGGACCCAAAGAGACCCAGTACTTC.

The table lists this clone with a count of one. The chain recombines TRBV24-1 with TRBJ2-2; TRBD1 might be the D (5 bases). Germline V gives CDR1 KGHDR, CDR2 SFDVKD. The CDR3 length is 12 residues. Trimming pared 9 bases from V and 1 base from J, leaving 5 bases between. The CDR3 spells CATGQNTGELFF. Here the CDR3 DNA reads TGTGCCACCGGACAGAACACCGGGGAGCTGTTTTTT.

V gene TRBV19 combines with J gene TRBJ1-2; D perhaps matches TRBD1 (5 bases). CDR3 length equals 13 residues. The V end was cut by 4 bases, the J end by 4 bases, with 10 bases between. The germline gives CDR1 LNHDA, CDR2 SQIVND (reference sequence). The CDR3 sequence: CASSNSTVYGYTF. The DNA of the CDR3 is TGTGCCAGTAGTAACTCGACAGTCTATGGCTACACCTTC. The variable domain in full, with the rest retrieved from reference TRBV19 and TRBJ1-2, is DGGITQSPKYLFRKEGQNVTLSCEQNLNHDAMYWYRQDPGQGLRLIYYSQIVNDFQKGDIAEGYSVSREKKESFPLTVTSAQKNPTAFYLCASSNSTVYGYTFGSGTRLTVV.

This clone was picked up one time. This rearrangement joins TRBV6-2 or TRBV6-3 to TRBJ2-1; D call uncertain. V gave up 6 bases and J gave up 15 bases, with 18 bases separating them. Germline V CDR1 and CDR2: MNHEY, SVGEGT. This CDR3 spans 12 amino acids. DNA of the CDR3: TGTGCCAGCAGCCCCCGTTTATACAAAACGTTCTTC. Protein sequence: CASSPRLYKTFF.

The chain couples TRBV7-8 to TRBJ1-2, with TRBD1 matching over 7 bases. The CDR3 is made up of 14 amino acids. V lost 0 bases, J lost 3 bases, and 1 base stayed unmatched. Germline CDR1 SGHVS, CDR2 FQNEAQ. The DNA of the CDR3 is TGTGCCAGCAGCTTAGCAGGGGGCGACTATGGCTACACCTTC. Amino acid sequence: CASSLAGGDYGYTF.

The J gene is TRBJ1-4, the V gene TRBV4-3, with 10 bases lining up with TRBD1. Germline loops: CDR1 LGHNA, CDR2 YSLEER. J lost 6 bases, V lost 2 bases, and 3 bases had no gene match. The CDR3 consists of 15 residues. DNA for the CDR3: TGCGCCAGCAGCCAATGGACAGGGGGGGATGAAAAACTGTTTTTT. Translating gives CASSQWTGGDEKLFF.

CDR3 nucleotide sequence: TGTGCCAGCAGCGTAGTGAGCGGGGTGCTCACAGATACGCAGTATTTT. It is translated as CASSVVSGVLTDTQYF. The chain is built from TRBV9 and TRBJ2-3; 7 nucleotides line up with TRBD2. This CDR3 contains 16 residues. Germline V gene lookup returns CDR1 SGDLS and CDR2 YYNGEE. V shed 0 bases and J 2 bases; nucleotides not matched to a gene: 6.

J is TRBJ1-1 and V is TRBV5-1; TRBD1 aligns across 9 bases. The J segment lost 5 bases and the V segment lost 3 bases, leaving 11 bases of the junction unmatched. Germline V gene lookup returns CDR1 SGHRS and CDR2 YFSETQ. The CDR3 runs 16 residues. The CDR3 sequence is CASSSTDSTGGTEAFF. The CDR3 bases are TGCGCCAGCAGCTCAACAGACTCGACAGGGGGTACTGAAGCTTTCTTT.

CDR3 nucleotide sequence: TGTGCCAGCAGTTACGACAGGGATGGGGGCTACACCTTC. Amino acid sequence: CASSYDRDGGYTF. The genes are TRBV6-2 or TRBV6-3 and TRBJ1-2; 7 nucleotides align to TRBD1. The V and J ends lost 2 bases and 8 bases, in that order; junction bases with no gene match: 5. The CDR3 runs to 13 residues. Germline CDR1 and CDR2: MNHEY and SVGEGT.